Presented here are 9 T cell receptor beta chains from one specimen sequenced in a study of T cells in Graves' hyperthyroidism and ophthalmopathy. Amplified TCR beta CDR3 regions derived from RNA transcripts. The primer set for the first-round RT-PCR of the TCR CDR3 was HTBI. From the multiplex PCR reads, TCRdb called clonotypes with MiXCR, one entry per CDR3 protein. The data hold approximately 400,000 distinct CDR3 sequences, with about 14% observed a single time. The sequenced sample was blood. The receptors were sampled from a woman aged 25 to 39 with Graves' ophthalmopathy.

This clonotype was picked up many times. At one end, the junction sequence differs from germline, possibly due to a read error. The chain combines TRBV11-2 with TRBJ2-3; possibly TRBD1 for D (6 bases). CDR3 length: 13 residues. Per germline, CDR1 SGHAT and CDR2 FQNNGV. The CDR3 sequence: CATSLGDTATQYF. CDR3 bases: TGTGCCACTAGCCTTGGGGACACAGCTACGCAGTATTTT.

The V gene is TRBV29-1, the J gene TRBJ2-7; D gene unclear. Trimming left V 6 bases short and J 6 bases short, with 18 bases between. CDR3 length equals 13 residues. Germline V gene lookup returns CDR1 SQVTM and CDR2 ANQGSEA. The CDR3 region has the DNA TGCAGCGTGTCGTGGACCTACCCTGTCGAGCAGTACTTC. Protein product: CSVSWTYPVEQYF.

This clonotype showed up just a few times. The chain recombines TRBV5-1 with TRBJ2-7; D is tentatively TRBD1 or TRBD2 (5 bases each). V lost 3 bases and J 0 bases, leaving 13 bases between the germline ends. Germline CDR1 and CDR2: SGHRS and YFSETQ. The CDR3 consists of 15 residues. CDR3 in amino acids: CASSWGTGTSYEQYF. The CDR3 DNA reads TGCGCCAGCAGCTGGGGGACGGGGACCTCCTACGAGCAGTACTTC.

This clonotype has a count of ten or more. This sequence joins TRBV7-2 and TRBJ2-1; 9 bases map to TRBD2. The V segment lost 5 bases and the J segment 2 bases; nucleotides outside the gene matches: 10. Germline values: CDR1 SGHTA, CDR2 FQGNSA. The CDR3 is 17 amino acids. CDR3 sequence reads: CASSVFSGGPPYNEQFF. The CDR3 DNA is TGTGCCAGCAGCGTCTTTAGCGGGGGACCTCCCTACAATGAGCAGTTCTTC.

In this sample, this clonotype turned up many times. The rearrangement links TRBV28 to TRBJ2-5; D is undetermined. Trimming took 4 bases from V and 1 from J, leaving 7 bases between them. Germline loops: CDR1 MDHEN, CDR2 SYDVKM. CDR3 length equals 13 residues. This CDR3 reads CASSSYSQETQYF. CDR3 nucleotides: TGTGCCAGCAGTTCATACTCCCAAGAGACCCAGTACTTC.

This chain's CDR3 is CSASRGAGGPEETQYF. In DNA, the CDR3 is TGCAGTGCTAGTCGGGGAGCGGGGGGGCCTGAGGAGACCCAGTACTTC. The chain links TRBV20-1 to TRBJ2-5, with 10 bases fitting TRBD2. This CDR3 spans 16 amino acids. CDR1 is DFQATT and CDR2 is SNEGSKA in the germline V gene (reference sequence). V lost 3 bases to trimming and J lost 5 bases; unmatched junction nucleotides: 12.

This clonotype was seen only a few times. The junction does not match germline at one end; this may be a read error. The chain recombines TRBV7-7 with TRBJ1-5; 12 bases line up with TRBD1. The CDR3 extends over 19 amino acids. The germline CDR1 and CDR2 sequences are SSHAT and FNYEAQ (reference sequence). This chain's CDR3 is CASSYSGDRGHLSNQPQHF. The CDR3 coding sequence is TGTGCTAGCAGCTACTCCGGGGACAGGGGGCACCTTAGCAATCAGCCCCAGCATTTT.

This clonotype has at least ten counts. For the CDR3, the DNA is TGTGCCAGCAGTTCGGCGCAGGACCGATACGAGCAGTACTTC. It translates to CASSSAQDRYEQYF. The V and J genes are TRBV27 and TRBJ2-7; D unresolved. This CDR3 comprises 14 residues. Trimming removed 4 bases at V and 4 bases at J, with 14 bases between. Germline CDR1 and CDR2: MNHEY and SMNVEV (reference sequence).

This clonotype was counted ten times or more. The rearrangement joins TRBV3-1 to TRBJ2-7; D unresolved. The germline gives CDR1 LGHDT, CDR2 YNNKEL (reference sequence). Trimming removed 2 bases from V and 7 bases from J, with 6 bases in between. The CDR3 is 11 amino acids. CDR3 protein: CASSQTWEQYF. The CDR3 coding sequence is TGTGCCAGCAGCCAAACGTGGGAGCAGTACTTC.